This TCR beta chain stems from a study of blood T cell repertoires in COVID-19. This table comes from immunoSEQ multiplex PCR, and its TCRdb copy is limited to in-frame clones, with some not included. The data hold about 210,000 clones, with roughly four fifths observed a single time. Germline V gene data show CDR1 as SNHLY and CDR2 as FYNNEI. The CDR3 runs 16 residues. V shed 5 bases and J 0 bases; nucleotides not matched to a gene: 5. This TCR was recovered from a man aged 40-49 years who had recovered from COVID-19. Material for sequencing was PBMCs or T cells enriched from blood (not recorded which). The gene calls are TRBV2 and TRBJ2-1; 9 bases are shared with TRBD2. The CDR3 loop reads CASSPSGTDSYNEQFF. The CDR3 DNA reads as TGTGCCAGCAGTCCTAGCGGGACGGACTCCTACAATGAGCAGTTCTTC.